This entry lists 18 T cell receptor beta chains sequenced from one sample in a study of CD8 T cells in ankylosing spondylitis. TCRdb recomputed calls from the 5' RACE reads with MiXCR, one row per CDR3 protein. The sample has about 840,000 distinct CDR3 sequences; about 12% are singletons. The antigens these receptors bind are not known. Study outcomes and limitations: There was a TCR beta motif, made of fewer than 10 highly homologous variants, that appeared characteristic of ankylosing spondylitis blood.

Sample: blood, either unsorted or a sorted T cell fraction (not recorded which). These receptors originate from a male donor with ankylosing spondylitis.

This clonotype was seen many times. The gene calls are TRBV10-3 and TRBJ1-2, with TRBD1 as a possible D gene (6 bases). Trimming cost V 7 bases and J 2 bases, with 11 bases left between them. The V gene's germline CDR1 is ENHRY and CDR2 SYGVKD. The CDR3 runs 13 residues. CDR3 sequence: CAITRTENYGYTF. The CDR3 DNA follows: TGTGCCATCACTCGGACAGAAAACTATGGCTACACCTTC.

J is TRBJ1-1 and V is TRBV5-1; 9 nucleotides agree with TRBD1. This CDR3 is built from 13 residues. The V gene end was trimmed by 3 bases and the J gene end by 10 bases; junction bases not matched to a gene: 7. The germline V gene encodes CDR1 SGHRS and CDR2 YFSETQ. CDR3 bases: TGCGCCAGCAGCTCCTCCGAACAGGGGGCAGCTTTCTTT. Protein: CASSSSEQGAAFF. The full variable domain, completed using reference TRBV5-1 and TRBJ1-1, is KAGVTQTPRYLIKTRGQQVTLSCSPISGHRSVSWYQQTPGQGLQFLFEYFSETQRNKGNFPGRFSGRQFSNSRSEMNVSTLELGDSALYLCASSSSEQGAAFFGQGTRLTVV.

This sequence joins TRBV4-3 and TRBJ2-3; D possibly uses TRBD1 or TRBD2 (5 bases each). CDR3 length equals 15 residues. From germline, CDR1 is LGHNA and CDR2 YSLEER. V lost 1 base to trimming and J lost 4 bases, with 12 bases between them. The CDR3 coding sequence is TGCGCCAGCAGCCAAGGGAACCTGGGGGCAGATACGCAGTATTTT. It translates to CASSQGNLGADTQYF.

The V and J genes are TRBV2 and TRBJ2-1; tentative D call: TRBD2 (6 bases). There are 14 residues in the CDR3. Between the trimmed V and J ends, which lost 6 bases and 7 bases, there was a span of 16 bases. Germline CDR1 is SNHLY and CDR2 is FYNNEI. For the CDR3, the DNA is TGTGCCAGCAGCGGGACTGACAGTGTGAATGAGCAGTTCTTC. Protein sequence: CASSGTDSVNEQFF.

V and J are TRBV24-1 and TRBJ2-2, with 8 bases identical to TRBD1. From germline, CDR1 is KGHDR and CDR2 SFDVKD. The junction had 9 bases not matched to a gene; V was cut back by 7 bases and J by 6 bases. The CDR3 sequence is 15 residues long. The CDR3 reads CATSAGQGRPGELFF. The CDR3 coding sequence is TGTGCCACCAGCGCAGGACAGGGAAGACCCGGGGAGCTGTTTTTT.

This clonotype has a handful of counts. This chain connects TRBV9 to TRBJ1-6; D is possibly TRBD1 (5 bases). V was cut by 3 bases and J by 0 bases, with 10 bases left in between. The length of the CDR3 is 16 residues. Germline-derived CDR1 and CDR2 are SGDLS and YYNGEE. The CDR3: CASSEGSSSYNSPLHF. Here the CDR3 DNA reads TGTGCCAGCAGCGAGGGGTCGAGCTCCTATAATTCACCCCTCCACTTT.

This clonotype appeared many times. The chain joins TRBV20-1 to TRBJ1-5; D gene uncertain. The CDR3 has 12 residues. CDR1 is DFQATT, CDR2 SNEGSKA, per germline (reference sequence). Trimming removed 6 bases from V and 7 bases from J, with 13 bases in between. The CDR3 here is CSALDGEQPQHF. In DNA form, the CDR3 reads TGCAGTGCCTTGGACGGAGAACAGCCCCAGCATTTT.

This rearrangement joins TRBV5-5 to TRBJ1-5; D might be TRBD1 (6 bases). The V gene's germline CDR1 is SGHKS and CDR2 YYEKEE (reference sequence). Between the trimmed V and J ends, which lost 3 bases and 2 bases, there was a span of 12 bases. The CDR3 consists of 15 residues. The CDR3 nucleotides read TGTGCCAGCAGCTCGACAGGAGTGGGCAATCAGCCCCAGCATTTT. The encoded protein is CASSSTGVGNQPQHF.

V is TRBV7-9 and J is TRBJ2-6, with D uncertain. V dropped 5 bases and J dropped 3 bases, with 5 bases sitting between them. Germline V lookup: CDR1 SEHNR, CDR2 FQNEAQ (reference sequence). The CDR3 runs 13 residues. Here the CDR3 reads CASSPRGANVLTF. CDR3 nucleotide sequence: TGTGCCAGCAGCCCACGTGGGGCCAACGTCCTGACTTTC.

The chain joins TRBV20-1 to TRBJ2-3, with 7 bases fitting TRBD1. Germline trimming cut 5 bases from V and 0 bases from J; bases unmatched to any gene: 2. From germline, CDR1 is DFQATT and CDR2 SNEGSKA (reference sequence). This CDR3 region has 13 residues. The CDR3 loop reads CSAPGQSTDTQYF. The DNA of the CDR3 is TGCAGTGCTCCGGGACAGAGCACAGATACGCAGTATTTT.

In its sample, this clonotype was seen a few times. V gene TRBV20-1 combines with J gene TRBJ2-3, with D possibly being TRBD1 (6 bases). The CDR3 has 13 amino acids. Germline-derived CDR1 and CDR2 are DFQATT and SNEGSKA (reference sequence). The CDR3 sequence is CRFSTGFEDTQYF. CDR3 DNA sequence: TGCAGATTCTCAACAGGGTTCGAAGATACGCAGTATTTT.

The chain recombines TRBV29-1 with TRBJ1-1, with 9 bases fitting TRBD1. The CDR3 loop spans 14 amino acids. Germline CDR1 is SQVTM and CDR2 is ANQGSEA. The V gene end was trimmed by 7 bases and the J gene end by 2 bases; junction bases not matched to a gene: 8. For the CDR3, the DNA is TGCAGCGGCACAGGGGGCAGGAGTAACACTGAAGCTTTCTTT. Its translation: CSGTGGRSNTEAFF.

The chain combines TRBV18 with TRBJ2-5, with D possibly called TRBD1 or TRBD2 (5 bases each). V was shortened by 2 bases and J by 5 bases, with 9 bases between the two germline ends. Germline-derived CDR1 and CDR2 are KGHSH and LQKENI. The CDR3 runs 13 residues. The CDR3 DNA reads TGTGCCAGCTCACCAACAGAGGGGGAGACCCAGTACTTC. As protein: CASSPTEGETQYF.

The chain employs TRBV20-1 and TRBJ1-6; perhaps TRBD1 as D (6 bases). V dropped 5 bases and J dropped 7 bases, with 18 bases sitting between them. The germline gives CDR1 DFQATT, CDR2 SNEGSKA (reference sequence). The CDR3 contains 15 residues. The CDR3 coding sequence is TGCAGTGCTCTAACCGGTGGACAGCCAAATTCACCCCTCCACTTT. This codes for CSALTGGQPNSPLHF.

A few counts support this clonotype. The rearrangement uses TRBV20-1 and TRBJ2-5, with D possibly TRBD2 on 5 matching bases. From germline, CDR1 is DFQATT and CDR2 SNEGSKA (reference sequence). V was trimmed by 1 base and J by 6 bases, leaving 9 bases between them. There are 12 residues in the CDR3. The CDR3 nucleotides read TGCAGTGCTAGAGTGGGGAGCAAGACCCAGTACTTC. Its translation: CSARVGSKTQYF.

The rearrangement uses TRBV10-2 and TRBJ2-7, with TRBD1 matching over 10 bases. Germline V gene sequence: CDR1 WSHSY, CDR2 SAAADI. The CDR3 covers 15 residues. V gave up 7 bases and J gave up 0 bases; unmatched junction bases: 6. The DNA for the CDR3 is TGCGCCAGCATGGGACAGGGGCTAAGCTCCTACGAGCAGTACTTC. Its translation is CASMGQGLSSYEQYF.

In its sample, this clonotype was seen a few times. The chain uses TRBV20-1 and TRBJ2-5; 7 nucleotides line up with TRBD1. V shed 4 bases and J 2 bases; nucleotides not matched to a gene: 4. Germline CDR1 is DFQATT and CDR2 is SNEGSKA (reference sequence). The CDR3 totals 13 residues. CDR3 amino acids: CSATGTDQETQYF. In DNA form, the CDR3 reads TGCAGTGCTACGGGGACAGATCAAGAGACCCAGTACTTC.

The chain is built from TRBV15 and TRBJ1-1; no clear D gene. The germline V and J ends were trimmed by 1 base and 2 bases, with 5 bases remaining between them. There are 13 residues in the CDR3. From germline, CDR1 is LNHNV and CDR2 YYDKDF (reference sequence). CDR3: CATSRVSNTEAFF. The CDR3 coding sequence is TGTGCCACCAGCAGAGTAAGCAACACTGAAGCTTTCTTT.